The 23 T cell receptor beta chains reported below all come from one sample, sequenced in a study of blood T cell repertoires in COVID-19. Profiled with immunoSEQ multiplex PCR; TCRdb holds only in-frame clones, not every one. Of fewer than 300,000 clones listed, 88% are singletons. The sequencing input was peripheral blood. The source of these receptors is a young man with active or convalescent COVID-19.

V usage is TRBV19 and J usage is TRBJ1-2; TRBD1 agrees at 9 bases. Trimming took 6 bases from V and 4 from J; bases not matched to a gene: 9. The CDR3 extends over 15 amino acids. Germline values: CDR1 LNHDA, CDR2 SQIVND (reference sequence). CDR3 in DNA: TGTGCCAGTAGAACCGGGACAGGGCTCTTCTATGGCTACACCTTC. This codes for CASRTGTGLFYGYTF. Combining the CDR3 with reference TRBV19 and TRBJ1-2 gives the whole variable domain DGGITQSPKYLFRKEGQNVTLSCEQNLNHDAMYWYRQDPGQGLRLIYYSQIVNDFQKGDIAEGYSVSREKKESFPLTVTSAQKNPTAFYLCASRTGTGLFYGYTFGSGTRLTVV.

V and J are TRBV28 and TRBJ1-1, with 10 bases lining up with TRBD1. Trimming took 6 bases from V and 6 from J; bases not matched to a gene: 13. Germline CDR1 reads MDHEN; CDR2 reads SYDVKM. CDR3 length equals 16 residues. The CDR3: CASSSGTGAIGAEAFF. Here the CDR3 DNA reads TGTGCCAGCAGCTCCGGGACAGGGGCTATAGGCGCTGAAGCTTTCTTT.

The chain recombines TRBV5-6 with TRBJ1-6, with TRBD1 matching 7 bases. Per germline, CDR1 SGHDT and CDR2 YYEEEE. J was trimmed by 14 bases and V by 4 bases; bases with no gene match: 15. This CDR3 spans 15 amino acids. CDR3: CASSPRTGGGAALHF. The CDR3 nucleotides are TGTGCCAGCAGCCCACGGACAGGTGGCGGTGCGGCCCTCCACTTT.

This clone was seen once. The chain is built from TRBV10-3 and TRBJ1-2; 7 bases are shared with TRBD1. CDR1 is ENHRY and CDR2 is SYGVKD in the germline V gene. This CDR3 is built from 16 residues. Losses at the gene ends were 5 bases for V and 0 bases for J; bases not matched to a gene: 9. The CDR3 loop reads CAISPTGKIPNYGYTF. The CDR3 DNA reads as TGTGCCATCAGTCCGACAGGGAAGATCCCTAACTATGGCTACACCTTC.

The rearrangement uses TRBV7-8 and TRBJ1-5, with no clear D. V gave up 5 bases and J gave up 1 base, with 9 bases separating them. The CDR3 spans 14 residues. Germline V CDR1 and CDR2: SGHVS, FQNEAQ. The CDR3 here is CASSPGGSNQPQHF. CDR3 nucleotide sequence: TGTGCCAGCAGCCCAGGTGGGAGCAATCAGCCCCAGCATTTT.

The chain carries TRBV19 and TRBJ2-1; D is possibly TRBD2 (6 bases). Trimming removed 3 bases from V and 0 bases from J, with 12 bases in between. The CDR3 totals 16 residues. Germline lookup yields CDR1 LNHDA and CDR2 SQIVND (reference sequence). The CDR3 DNA follows: TGTGCCAGTAGTATTATCTTGCGGGGCTCCTACAATGAGCAGTTCTTC. Amino acids: CASSIILRGSYNEQFF.

The chain carries TRBV6-1 and TRBJ1-1; possible D gene TRBD1, 5 bases. The CDR3 has 14 amino acids. Trimming cost V 1 base and J 5 bases, with 11 bases left between them. Looked up from germline, CDR1 is MNHNS and CDR2 is SASEGT. For the CDR3, the DNA is TGTGCCAGCAGTGAAGTCGGGGGTGAGACTGAAGCTTTCTTT. It is translated as CASSEVGGETEAFF.

J is TRBJ1-5 and V is TRBV19, with 10 positions matching TRBD1. The CDR3 runs 14 residues. Germline-derived CDR1 and CDR2 are LNHDA and SQIVND (reference sequence). V was pared by 4 bases and J by 5 bases, with 2 bases of the junction left unmatched. The CDR3 nucleotides read TGTGCCAGTAGTAGGGACAGGGGCGATCAGCCCCAGCATTTT. Residues: CASSRDRGDQPQHF. The whole variable domain, remainder taken from reference TRBV19 and TRBJ1-5, is DGGITQSPKYLFRKEGQNVTLSCEQNLNHDAMYWYRQDPGQGLRLIYYSQIVNDFQKGDIAEGYSVSREKKESFPLTVTSAQKNPTAFYLCASSRDRGDQPQHFGDGTRLSIL.

The chain recombines TRBV10-3 with TRBJ1-2, with 9 bases fitting TRBD1. Germline CDR1 ENHRY, CDR2 SYGVKD. The CDR3 is made up of 13 amino acids. The J segment lost 8 bases and the V segment lost 7 bases, leaving 8 bases of the junction unmatched. CDR3 nucleotide sequence: TGTGCCATCACCTGGGACAGGGCGAGAGGCTACACCTTC. Its protein product is CAITWDRARGYTF.

The V and J genes are TRBV10-3 and TRBJ1-2; TRBD1 matches at 7 bases. V lost 6 bases and J lost 4; bases outside the gene matches: 5. Germline V gives CDR1 ENHRY, CDR2 SYGVKD. CDR3 length: 13 residues. In DNA form, the CDR3 reads TGTGCCATCAGCTGGGACAGATTCTATGGCTACACCTTC. The encoded protein is CAISWDRFYGYTF.

This chain joins TRBV9 and TRBJ2-7; no firm D call. Germline CDR1 and CDR2: SGDLS and YYNGEE. V was clipped by 4 bases and J by 3 bases, with 23 bases between them. The CDR3 spans 17 residues. DNA of the CDR3: TGTGCCAGCAGCACGAATAATCACGGGTCCAACTACTACGAGCAGTACTTC. Amino acid sequence: CASSTNNHGSNYYEQYF.

This clone was picked up one time. This chain uses TRBV5-4 with TRBJ2-5, with TRBD1 identical over 8 bases. The CDR3 loop spans 17 amino acids. Germline V CDR1 and CDR2: SGHNT, YYREEE (reference sequence). Losses at the gene ends were 4 bases for V and 2 bases for J; bases not matched to a gene: 13. DNA for the CDR3: TGTGCCAGCAGCAATTTTCACCGGACAGGGATGCAAGAGACCCAGTACTTC. Translated, it gives CASSNFHRTGMQETQYF.

In DNA, the CDR3 is TGTGCCAGCAGCCCCGGGGGGCAGTCCTACAATGAGCAGTTCTTC. Protein product: CASSPGGQSYNEQFF. The gene calls are TRBV9 and TRBJ2-1; a possible D gene is TRBD2 (7 bases). CDR3 length: 15 residues. The V end lost 4 bases, the J end lost 1 base, and 12 bases lay between the germline ends. From germline, CDR1 is SGDLS and CDR2 YYNGEE.

The V call is TRBV25-1, the J call TRBJ1-2; 7 bases match TRBD1. The CDR3 extends over 15 amino acids. The V gene end was trimmed by 3 bases and the J gene end by 4 bases; junction bases not matched to a gene: 8. Germline loops: CDR1 MGHDK, CDR2 SYGVNS. CDR3 sequence: CASSENVGTAYGYTF. Written as DNA, the CDR3 is TGTGCCAGCAGTGAGAACGTAGGGACAGCCTATGGCTACACCTTC.

The gene calls are TRBV27 and TRBJ2-7; 10 bases are shared with TRBD2. Germline V gene sequence: CDR1 MNHEY, CDR2 SMNVEV (reference sequence). The CDR3 sequence is 14 residues long. The J segment lost 4 bases and the V segment lost 8 bases, leaving 8 bases of the junction unmatched. Here the CDR3 reads CASSIAGGPYEQYF. In nucleotides, the CDR3 is TGTGCCAGCTCTATAGCGGGGGGACCTTACGAGCAGTACTTC.

V gene TRBV19 combines with J gene TRBJ1-4; 9 bases are a match to TRBD1. CDR1 is LNHDA and CDR2 is SQIVND in the germline V gene (reference sequence). V lost 7 bases, J lost 7 bases, and 7 bases stayed unmatched. The CDR3 is 14 residues long. Here the CDR3 reads CASMEGQGREKLFF. The CDR3 DNA is TGTGCCAGTATGGAGGGACAGGGCCGTGAAAAACTGTTTTTT.

The chain carries TRBV4-1 and TRBJ1-3, with a possible D match to TRBD1 (5 bases). Looked up from germline, CDR1 is MGHRA and CDR2 is YSYEKL. V was cut by 3 bases and J by 4 bases, with 16 bases left in between. The CDR3 spans 16 residues. In DNA form, the CDR3 reads TGCGCCAGCAGCCATAATTACATGGCAGGGGGAAACACCATATATTTT. This sequence encodes CASSHNYMAGGNTIYF.

The rearrangement links TRBV19 to TRBJ1-5, with 7 bases that match TRBD1. The junction had 15 bases not matched to a gene; V was cut back by 7 bases and J by 6 bases. There are 16 residues in the CDR3. In germline, CDR1 is LNHDA, CDR2 SQIVND (reference sequence). The CDR3 sequence: CASTVQGDEAGQPQHF. The CDR3 coding sequence is TGTGCCAGTACCGTCCAGGGGGACGAGGCCGGTCAGCCCCAGCATTTT.

The chain combines TRBV19 with TRBJ1-4; D unresolved. Looked up from germline, CDR1 is LNHDA and CDR2 is SQIVND (reference sequence). The CDR3 totals 15 residues. Trimming cost V 7 bases and J 8 bases, with 20 bases left between them. The CDR3 sequence: CASNTHLGGGEKLFF. For the CDR3, the DNA is TGTGCCAGTAATACCCATCTTGGAGGAGGCGAAAAACTGTTTTTT.

The chain has TRBV15 and TRBJ2-1; possible D gene TRBD2, 7 bases. The germline V and J ends were trimmed by 0 bases and 0 bases, with 12 bases remaining between them. Germline CDR1 and CDR2: LNHNV and YYDKDF (reference sequence). The CDR3 length is 17 residues. CDR3 sequence: CATSRDLGGLSYNEQFF. The CDR3 DNA follows: TGTGCCACCAGCAGAGATCTGGGGGGGCTCTCCTACAATGAGCAGTTCTTC. The entire variable domain, with the rest obtained from reference TRBV15 and TRBJ2-1, is as follows: DAMVIQNPRYQVTQFGKPVTLSCSQTLNHNVMYWYQQKSSQAPKLLFHYYDKDFNNEADTPDNFQSRRPNTSFCFLDIRSPGLGDTAMYLCATSRDLGGLSYNEQFFGPGTRLTVL.

V and J are TRBV19 and TRBJ2-5, with TRBD2 matching 8 bases. Germline V gene sequence: CDR1 LNHDA, CDR2 SQIVND (reference sequence). The V gene end was trimmed by 3 bases and the J gene end by 5 bases; junction bases not matched to a gene: 14. This CDR3 comprises 17 residues. The CDR3 DNA follows: TGTGCCAGTAGTATGGGAGCCTACGGCCAGCGGGGGGAGACCCAGTACTTC. Residues: CASSMGAYGQRGETQYF.

The sample holds a few counts of this clone. This chain connects TRBV19 to TRBJ2-2; 13 positions agree with TRBD2. CDR1 is LNHDA, CDR2 SQIVND, per germline (reference sequence). This CDR3 comprises 19 residues. V dropped 1 base and J dropped 3; count of bases not matched to a gene: 8. This CDR3 reads CASSIGLAGGRAYTGELFF. CDR3 bases: TGTGCCAGTAGTATAGGACTAGCGGGGGGCCGGGCCTACACCGGGGAGCTGTTTTTT.

The chain is built from TRBV4-3 and TRBJ2-6, with a tentative D call TRBD1 (6 bases). CDR1 is LGHNA and CDR2 is YSLEER in the germline V gene. The CDR3 totals 19 residues. V was cut by 3 bases and J by 4 bases, with 22 bases left in between. This chain's CDR3 is CASSQNGAGVVVGANVLTF. In DNA form, the CDR3 reads TGCGCCAGCAGCCAGAACGGGGCAGGGGTCGTCGTCGGGGCCAACGTCCTGACTTTC.